A selection of T cell receptor beta chains follows, all from one sample in a study of cytomegalovirus exposure and HLA in healthy donors. Generated by immunoSEQ multiplex PCR, the TCRdb table keeps only in-frame clones and is missing some. The sample has 200,000 to 250,000 clones; under 85% are singletons. Sample: PBMCs. The receptors were sampled from a man aged 50-60 years in good health and CMV-seronegative. The CDR3 runs from the conserved cysteine through the conserved F or W. A D gene is named only where the DNA matches it firmly.

V	J	D	CDR3	DNA
TRBV4-1	TRBJ1-5	.	CASSQWQGKQPQHF	TGCGCCAGCAGCCAATGGCAGGGGAAACAGCCCCAGCATTTT
TRBV7-2	TRBJ1-5	.	CASSLESGPVNQPQHF	TGTGCCAGCAGCTTAGAGTCAGGGCCTGTCAATCAGCCCCAGCATTTT
TRBV6-5	TRBJ2-7	.	CASRTSSYEQYF	TGTGCCAGCAGAACTAGCAGCTACGAGCAGTACTTC
TRBV15	TRBJ2-1	.	CATSRESGGWYNEQFF	TGTGCCACCAGCAGAGAGAGTGGGGGCTGGTACAATGAGCAGTTCTTC
TRBV7-2	TRBJ2-6	.	CASRPTGSGANVLTF	TGTGCCAGCCGACCTACAGGGTCTGGGGCCAACGTCCTGACTTTC
TRBV9	TRBJ2-7	.	CASSVGLAREQYF	TGTGCCAGCAGCGTAGGGTTGGCCAGGGAGCAGTACTTC
TRBV5-4	TRBJ2-7	TRBD2	CASSYGSGTRGPYEQYF	TGTGCCAGCAGCTATGGCAGCGGGACCAGAGGCCCATACGAGCAGTACTTC
TRBV28	TRBJ1-5	.	CASSQRAPQPQHF	TGTGCCAGCAGTCAGAGGGCCCCGCAGCCCCAGCATTTT
TRBV7-9	TRBJ1-1	.	CASSLSGGVGTEAFF	TGTGCCAGCAGCTTAAGTGGGGGGGTCGGTACTGAAGCTTTCTTT
TRBV5-1	TRBJ2-1	TRBD2	CASSPYSGGTYNEQFF	TGCGCCAGCAGCCCTTATTCGGGAGGGACCTACAATGAGCAGTTCTTC
TRBV6-1	TRBJ1-2	TRBD1	CASSSGQGAYYGYTF	TGTGCCAGCAGTTCCGGACAGGGGGCATACTATGGCTACACCTTC
TRBV7-9	TRBJ2-3	TRBD2	CASSSSTSGSVDTQYF	TGTGCCAGCAGCTCCTCGACTAGCGGGAGTGTAGATACGCAGTATTTT